This T cell receptor beta chain is drawn from a study of blood T cells in healthy people across ages. Study-level findings and limits: When one million T cells were used, diversity estimates were thought to be underestimates. The CMV status of each donor remained undetermined, and this could have confounded shifts in expanded clonotypes.

This clonotype has more than one count but fewer than ten. Its antigen is still unknown. A much bigger clone sits one base away, suggesting this may be a read error. A J-beta primer mix and a sample-barcoded 5' primer were used in a second PCR of about 6 to 12 cycles. Each CDR3 protein gets one entry after TCRdb re-called the 5' RACE reads with MiXCR. The sample has about 1.6 million distinct CDR3 sequences, 30% to 35% seen once. For every donor, a draw yielded around 10 milliliters of peripheral blood. This CDR3 spans 18 amino acids. Germline CDR1 and CDR2: ENHRY and SYGVKD. The chain has TRBV10-3 and TRBJ2-5, with 9 bases that match TRBD1. The J call is in doubt because the DNA end fits TRBJ2-7 better. Sequencing was done on a sample of blood. This clonotype was sampled from a woman in her twenties or thirties in good health. The CDR3 loop is CAIAPETGQGKSRYEQYF. The CDR3 nucleotides read TGTGCCATCGCCCCGGAAACGGGACAGGGTAAAAGCCGGTACGAGCAGTACTTC.